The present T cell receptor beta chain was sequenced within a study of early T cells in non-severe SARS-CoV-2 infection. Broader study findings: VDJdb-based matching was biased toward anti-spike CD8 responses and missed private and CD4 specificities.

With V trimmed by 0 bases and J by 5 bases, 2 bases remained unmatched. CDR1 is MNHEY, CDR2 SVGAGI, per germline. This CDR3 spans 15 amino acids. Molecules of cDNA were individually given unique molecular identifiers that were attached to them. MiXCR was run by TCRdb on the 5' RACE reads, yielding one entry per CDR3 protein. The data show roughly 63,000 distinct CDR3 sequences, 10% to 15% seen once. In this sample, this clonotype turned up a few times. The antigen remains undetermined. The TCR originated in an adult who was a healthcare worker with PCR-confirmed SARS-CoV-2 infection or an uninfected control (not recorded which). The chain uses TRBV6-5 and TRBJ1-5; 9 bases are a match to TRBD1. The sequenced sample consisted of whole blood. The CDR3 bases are TGTGCCAGCAGTTACTCAACAGGGGGCGATCAGCCCCAGCATTTT. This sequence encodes CASSYSTGGDQPQHF.